Sequencing of this TCR beta chain was carried out in a study of regulatory T cells in long-lasting Graves disease. Both iRepertoire HTBI primers and Arm-PCR of CDR3 regions were used to build the TCR beta libraries. TCRdb reprocessed the multiplex PCR reads via MiXCR and lists one record per CDR3 protein. The sample has about 660,000 distinct CDR3 sequences, 25% to 35% seen once. Indicated time point: persistent/refractory GD, antithyroid drugs over 5 years with positive TRAb. The TCR library was made from RNA extracted from PBMCs. CDR3 length: 14 amino acids. Deletions cut 6 bases from V and 0 bases from J, with 15 bases between. Looked up from germline, CDR1 is DFQATT and CDR2 is SNEGSKA (reference sequence). This clonotype was recorded a few times.

The sample here was peripheral blood mononuclear cells (PBMCs), taken when the disease was refractory, from a patient treated with antithyroid drugs. The gene calls are TRBV20-1 and TRBJ2-7; D is perhaps TRBD2 (6 bases). This TCR came from a female donor with Graves disease. CDR3 loop: CSAPRRGSSYEQYF. The CDR3 DNA is TGCAGTGCCCCCAGGAGGGGATCCTCCTACGAGCAGTACTTC.